The T cell receptor (beta chain) described here comes from a study of blood T cell repertoires in COVID-19. On the study more broadly: COVID-19 samples collected from the United States, Italy and Spain covered acute and convalescent phases.

Produced via immunoSEQ multiplex PCR; TCRdb's table is partial and in-frame only. The sample lists 150,000 to 200,000 clones; 84% were seen once. The CDR3 sequence is 16 residues long. Germline V gives CDR1 MDHEN, CDR2 SYDVKM. Between the trimmed V and J ends, which lost 2 bases and 5 bases, there was a span of 18 bases. Recovery among Cohort 3 donors was established by two negative PCRs, clearance, or symptom resolution. The specimen sequenced was PBMCs or T cells enriched from blood (not recorded which). This clonotype originated in a man aged 50 to 59 who had recovered from COVID-19. The chain employs TRBV28 and TRBJ1-2; TRBD1 might be the D (5 bases). The CDR3 region has the DNA TGTGCCAGCAGTTTAGGTGGGGGGGTCGGCGCGTATGGCTACACCTTC. The encoded protein is CASSLGGGVGAYGYTF.